One and the same sample provided the 23 T cell receptor beta chains below, sequenced in a study of T-cell reconstitution after alpha-beta-depleted transplantation in children. Unique molecular identifiers were used in preparing the TCRbeta library. TCRdb fed the PCR reads into MiXCR, producing one record per CDR3 protein. The sample lists nearly 550,000 distinct CDR3 sequences, approximately 20% occurring once. The specimen was PBMCs from the stem cell graft donor, collected from the stem cell graft. The receptors shown here come from a human donor who donated a stem cell graft to a child with acute lymphoblastic leukemia.

This clonotype occurred a few times. V gene TRBV20-1 combines with J gene TRBJ2-5; D gene unclear. Trimming took 2 bases from V and 3 from J, leaving 10 bases between them. There are 13 residues in the CDR3. Looked up from germline, CDR1 is DFQATT and CDR2 is SNEGSKA (reference sequence). The CDR3 bases are TGCAGTGCTAGACAGGTTAATAAAGAGACCCAGTACTTC. Translation: CSARQVNKETQYF.

In regard to this clonotype: The junction does not match germline at one end; this may be a read error. V gene TRBV3-1 combines with J gene TRBJ2-7; 11 bases are shared with TRBD2. The V gene's germline CDR1 is LGHDT and CDR2 YNNKEL (reference sequence). The CDR3 totals 14 residues. CDR3 nucleotides: TGTGCCAGCAGCCCTACTAGCGGGAGCTACGAGCAGTGCTTC. Translation: CASSPTSGSYEQCF.

The chain has TRBV30 and TRBJ2-1; D gene uncertain. The germline CDR1 and CDR2 sequences are GTSNPN and SVGIG (reference sequence). Between the trimmed V and J ends, which lost 4 bases and 10 bases, there was a span of 11 bases. The CDR3 is made up of 11 amino acids. CDR3 in amino acids: CAWNFPGEQFF. The CDR3 DNA follows: TGTGCCTGGAATTTTCCTGGCGAGCAGTTCTTC.

The CDR3 DNA reads TGTGCCAGCAGCCCCGAGGGACTAGCGGGAGTAAGACTCTACAATGAGCAGTTCTTC. Amino acids: CASSPEGLAGVRLYNEQFF. The V and J genes are TRBV7-4 and TRBJ2-1; 14 bases are shared with TRBD2. Looked up from germline, CDR1 is SGHVT and CDR2 is SQSDAQ. Trimming removed 5 bases from V and 3 bases from J; junction bases left unmatched: 12. The CDR3 totals 19 residues. The full variable domain, rest sourced from reference TRBV7-4 and TRBJ2-1, is GAGVSQSPRYKVAKRGRDVALRCDSISGHVTLYWYRQTLGQGSEVLTYSQSDAQRDKSGRPSGRFSAERPERSVSTLKIQRTEQGDSAVYLCASSPEGLAGVRLYNEQFFGPGTRLTVL.

The V gene is TRBV12-3 or TRBV12-4, the J gene TRBJ2-6, with 9 bases that match TRBD1. After removal of 5 bases from V and 4 bases from J, the junction contained 3 bases not matched to a gene. The CDR3 runs to 15 residues. CDR3 sequence (DNA): TGTGCCAGCAGTGGGACAGGGTCGGGGGCCAACGTCCTGACTTTC. Protein: CASSGTGSGANVLTF.

On this clonotype itself: Germline and junction disagree at one end, which may indicate a read error. The J gene is TRBJ1-2, the V gene TRBV6-6, with D perhaps TRBD1 (5 bases). The CDR3 has 12 residues. CDR1 and CDR2 (germline): MNHNY, SVGAGI (reference sequence). The DNA for the CDR3 is TGTGCCAGCAGTTACCTCGTCGACAGACAGTCCTTC. Its translation: CASSYLVDRQSF.

The CDR3 sequence: CASSWDRGRDEQFF. CDR3 sequence (DNA): TGCGCCAGCAGCTGGGACAGGGGGCGCGATGAGCAGTTCTTC. The chain links TRBV5-1 to TRBJ2-1, with 12 bases lining up with TRBD1. V trimming: 3 bases; J trimming: 8 bases; junction bases outside the gene matches: 3. The CDR3 is 14 residues long. CDR1 SGHRS and CDR2 YFSETQ come from the germline V gene.

The chain employs TRBV13 and TRBJ1-1; D unclear. CDR1 PRHDT and CDR2 FYEKMQ come from the germline V gene (reference sequence). V lost 0 bases and J 1 base, leaving 9 bases between the germline ends. The CDR3 loop spans 15 amino acids. The CDR3 DNA follows: TGTGCCAGCAGCTTAGGCGATGGTCGGAACACTGAAGCTTTCTTT. It is translated as CASSLGDGRNTEAFF.

The chain employs TRBV10-3 and TRBJ1-1; 7 bases align to TRBD1. The germline gives CDR1 ENHRY, CDR2 SYGVKD. Trimming took 6 bases from V and 5 from J; bases not matched to a gene: 6. The CDR3 covers 13 residues. CDR3: CAIRITGVTEAFF. The DNA for the CDR3 is TGTGCCATCAGAATAACAGGGGTGACTGAAGCTTTCTTT.

This clonotype was counted a few times. This sequence joins TRBV9 and TRBJ2-3, with D hard to call. Trimming left V 5 bases short and J 4 bases short, with 14 bases between. Germline V CDR1 and CDR2: SGDLS, YYNGEE. This CDR3 contains 14 residues. The CDR3 sequence: CASSPPNGADTQYF. DNA for the CDR3: TGTGCCAGCAGTCCCCCCAATGGAGCAGATACGCAGTATTTT.

This chain joins TRBV20-1 and TRBJ2-5, with D unclear. CDR3 length equals 15 residues. Germline CDR1 reads DFQATT; CDR2 reads SNEGSKA (reference sequence). V lost 6 bases, J lost 0 bases, and 17 bases lay in between. CDR3 DNA: TGCAGTGCCGCCGCAAGGCCTATGTACCAAGAGACCCAGTACTTC. Its translation is CSAAARPMYQETQYF.

In its sample, this clonotype was seen a few times. This chain links TRBV15 with TRBJ2-1, with TRBD2 matching over 9 bases. Germline V lookup: CDR1 LNHNV, CDR2 YYDKDF (reference sequence). This CDR3 is built from 18 residues. Trimming removed 0 bases from V and 1 base from J; junction bases left unmatched: 7. CDR3 in DNA: TGTGCCACCAGCAGAGAGCCAATAGCGGGAGCGTCCTACAATGAGCAGTTCTTC. As protein: CATSREPIAGASYNEQFF.

The table lists this clonotype with many counts. The chain recombines TRBV12-3 or TRBV12-4 with TRBJ1-5; maybe TRBD1 (5 bases). Trimming stripped 6 bases from V and 4 bases from J, with 7 bases between. The CDR3 has 12 amino acids. The CDR3: CASSEGNQPQHF. In nucleotides, the CDR3 is TGTGCCAGCAGCGAGGGGAATCAGCCCCAGCATTTT.

This clonotype turned up a few times. The V gene is TRBV12-3 or TRBV12-4, the J gene TRBJ1-2; D is possibly TRBD1 (5 bases). With 10 bases removed from V and 4 bases from J, the gap between germline ends came to 13 bases. The CDR3 is 12 amino acids. CDR3 in amino acids: CATCSGRYGYTF. The CDR3 DNA sequence: TGTGCCACCTGCTCGGGGCGCTATGGCTACACCTTC.

This clonotype was counted between two and nine times. In DNA, the CDR3 is TGTGCCAGCAGGTCCGGGACAGGGGGCGCGAAGGGGCTTCAGTACTTC. It codes for CASRSGTGGAKGLQYF. The chain combines TRBV12-3 or TRBV12-4 with TRBJ2-4; 12 bases map to TRBD1. This CDR3 region has 16 residues. The junction had 14 bases not matched to a gene; V was cut back by 6 bases and J by 11 bases.

The rearrangement links TRBV4-1 to TRBJ2-7; 9 nucleotides match TRBD2. Germline V gene sequence: CDR1 MGHRA, CDR2 YSYEKL. The V and J ends lost 1 base and 2 bases, in that order; junction bases with no gene match: 15. This CDR3 spans 19 amino acids. The CDR3 spells CASSQAYDRTSVFTYEQYF. CDR3 DNA: TGCGCCAGCAGCCAAGCTTACGATAGGACTAGCGTATTCACCTACGAGCAGTACTTC.

The chain links TRBV12-3 or TRBV12-4 to TRBJ2-5, with no clear D. The CDR3 runs 16 residues. The V end lost 4 bases, the J end lost 5 bases, and 20 bases lay between the germline ends. CDR3 nucleotide sequence: TGTGCCAGCAGTTCCCGTCGAGCGAATAGGCTGGAGACCCAGTACTTC. It is translated as CASSSRRANRLETQYF.

The chain links TRBV7-8 to TRBJ2-5; 9 bases match TRBD2. Germline CDR1 SGHVS, CDR2 FQNEAQ. The length of the CDR3 is 16 residues. The junction had 4 bases not matched to a gene; V was cut back by 2 bases and J by 0 bases. CDR3 residues: CASSLKAGGYQETQYF. The CDR3 DNA reads TGTGCCAGCAGCTTAAAGGCGGGAGGGTACCAAGAGACCCAGTACTTC. The whole variable domain, filled in from reference TRBV7-8 and TRBJ2-5, reads GAGVSQSPRYKVAKRGQDVALRCDPISGHVSLFWYQQALGQGPEFLTYFQNEAQLDKSGLPSDRFFAERPEGSVSTLKIQRTQQEDSAVYLCASSLKAGGYQETQYFGPGTRLLVL.

This clonotype was detected only a few times. The J gene is TRBJ2-2, the V gene TRBV2; no clear D gene. V lost 11 bases to trimming and J lost 6 bases, with 13 bases between them. The CDR3 is 12 residues long. CDR1 and CDR2 from the germline V gene are SNHLY and FYNNEI. Here the CDR3 reads CAGLTTPGELFF. CDR3 coding DNA: TGTGCCGGTCTCACTACCCCCGGGGAGCTGTTTTTT.

This clonotype was detected only a few times. V usage is TRBV20-1 and J usage is TRBJ2-1; 11 positions agree with TRBD2. V lost 2 bases and J lost 8; bases outside the gene matches: 8. The CDR3 is made up of 15 amino acids. Germline-derived CDR1 and CDR2 are DFQATT and SNEGSKA (reference sequence). This CDR3 is CSARLIAGGPDEQFF. CDR3 nucleotide sequence: TGCAGTGCTAGACTTATAGCGGGAGGGCCGGATGAGCAGTTCTTC.

The sample holds a few counts of this clonotype. The rearrangement uses TRBV2 and TRBJ2-1; D is unclear. CDR3 length equals 10 residues. The germline V gene encodes CDR1 SNHLY and CDR2 FYNNEI. V lost 4 bases, J lost 10 bases, and 5 bases lay in between. This CDR3 is CASSAGEQFF. Written as DNA, the CDR3 is TGTGCCAGCAGTGCTGGGGAGCAGTTCTTC.

Concerning this clonotype itself: No conserved phenylalanine or tryptophan is present at the end of the CDR3, so a read error is the likely explanation. The CDR3 DNA sequence: TGTGCCAGCAGCTTGGTGGGCTTCCTCCACGAGCAGTACTTG. It translates to CASSLVGFLHEQYL. The rearrangement links TRBV5-5 to TRBJ2-7, with D uncertain. The ends were cut back, 0 bases at V and 5 bases at J, with 12 bases in the middle. Per the germline V gene, CDR1 is SGHKS and CDR2 is YYEKEE (reference sequence). The CDR3 sequence is 14 residues long.

V is TRBV9 and J is TRBJ1-2; D uncertain. V lost 5 bases, J lost 4 bases, and 21 bases lay in between. The CDR3 contains 16 residues. Germline V gives CDR1 SGDLS, CDR2 YYNGEE. CDR3 nucleotides: TGTGCCAGCAGATTACTGGACGGCGGCTCGGTCTATGGCTACACCTTC. It encodes CASRLLDGGSVYGYTF.